The 8 T cell receptor beta chains below come from one sample, sequenced in a study of robustness of blood B and T cell sequencing. A 5' template-switch oligo added a universal priming site during cDNA synthesis. Each cDNA molecule was tagged by a 12-nucleotide random UMI. TCRdb reprocessed the PCR reads via MiXCR and lists one record per CDR3 protein. Of about 4,000 distinct CDR3 sequences in the sample, under 55% were seen once. mRNA, not genomic DNA, served as the source for TCR beta repertoires. The material sequenced was peripheral blood. The receptor set was obtained from a human donor in good health.

A few counts support this clonotype. The chain carries TRBV2 and TRBJ2-7; D call uncertain. Trimming removed 3 bases at V and 2 bases at J, with 17 bases between. CDR1 is SNHLY and CDR2 is FYNNEI in the germline V gene. This CDR3 is built from 16 residues. The CDR3 DNA reads as TGTGCCAGCAGTGACGTCGGGCATACCCTGGCCTACGAGCAGTACTTC. It is translated as CASSDVGHTLAYEQYF. Looking up the rest from reference TRBV2 and TRBJ2-7 gives the full variable domain: EPEVTQTPSHQVTQMGQEVILRCVPISNHLYFYWYRQILGQKVEFLVSFYNNEISEKSEIFDDQFSVERPDGSNFTLKIRSTKLEDSAMYFCASSDVGHTLAYEQYFGPGTRLTVT.

The sample holds a few counts of this clonotype. CDR3 sequence (DNA): TGCAGCGTTGTTGCGCTCCGGACAGGGGAGCCAGATACGCAGTATTTT. It is translated as CSVVALRTGEPDTQYF. The rearrangement uses TRBV29-1 and TRBJ2-3; 9 bases map to TRBD1. In germline, CDR1 is SQVTM, CDR2 ANQGSEA. The CDR3 loop spans 16 amino acids. The trim removed 4 bases at V and 4 bases at J, leaving 12 bases unmatched.

This chain connects TRBV29-1 to TRBJ1-1; D is possibly TRBD1 (5 bases). CDR1 SQVTM and CDR2 ANQGSEA come from the germline V gene. This CDR3 is built from 13 residues. Trimming shortened V by 3 bases and J by 2 bases, and 10 bases separated the two germline ends. This CDR3 is CSVEVRANTEAFF. CDR3 DNA: TGCAGCGTTGAGGTCAGGGCTAACACTGAAGCTTTCTTT.

The sample holds one count of this clonotype. This sequence joins TRBV10-3 and TRBJ1-1; D is unresolved. This CDR3 has 17 amino acids. With 2 bases removed from V and 0 bases from J, the gap between germline ends came to 16 bases. Germline V lookup: CDR1 ENHRY, CDR2 SYGVKD. DNA for the CDR3: TGTGCCATCAGTGAGACCGCCGGCCCCGGGATGAACACTGAAGCTTTCTTT. This gives the protein CAISETAGPGMNTEAFF.

Only a few counts were recorded for this clonotype. The rearrangement joins TRBV5-4 to TRBJ1-1, with D unresolved. V was shortened by 2 bases and J by 4 bases, with 12 bases between the two germline ends. This CDR3 is built from 14 residues. In germline, CDR1 is SGHNT, CDR2 YYREEE (reference sequence). CDR3 in amino acids: CASSLVGRATEAFF. The CDR3 DNA follows: TGTGCCAGCAGCTTAGTAGGGAGGGCCACTGAAGCTTTCTTT.

This clonotype was observed a few times. The V gene is TRBV5-1, the J gene TRBJ2-2; D is unresolved. This CDR3 has 14 residues. V was cut by 0 bases and J by 0 bases, with 3 bases left in between. Per the germline V gene, CDR1 is SGHRS and CDR2 is YFSETQ. CDR3 DNA sequence: TGCGCCAGCAGCTTGGGAACGAACACCGGGGAGCTGTTTTTT. Amino acids: CASSLGTNTGELFF.

The rearrangement uses TRBV7-6 and TRBJ2-3; D gene uncertain. V gave up 5 bases and J gave up 2 bases, with 20 bases separating them. This CDR3 contains 17 residues. CDR1 is SGHVS, CDR2 FNYEAQ, per germline. Here the CDR3 DNA reads TGTGCCAGCAGCCAAACGAAAGCGTCAAGGGCCACAGATACGCAGTATTTT. Translated: CASSQTKASRATDTQYF.

The chain is built from TRBV5-1 and TRBJ2-1; the match to TRBD1 covers 11 bases. The CDR3 covers 16 residues. From germline, CDR1 is SGHRS and CDR2 YFSETQ. J lost 3 bases, V lost 2 bases, and 4 bases had no gene match. The CDR3 sequence: CASSFRTGGDYNEQFF. In nucleotides, the CDR3 is TGCGCCAGCAGCTTCCGGACAGGGGGCGACTACAATGAGCAGTTCTTC. Full variable domain (outside the CDR3, taken from reference TRBV5-1 and TRBJ2-1): KAGVTQTPRYLIKTRGQQVTLSCSPISGHRSVSWYQQTPGQGLQFLFEYFSETQRNKGNFPGRFSGRQFSNSRSEMNVSTLELGDSALYLCASSFRTGGDYNEQFFGPGTRLTVL.